The 22 T cell receptor beta chains in this list originate from one sample, sequenced in a study of metastatic and nonmetastatic thyroid tumors. The entire patient cohort was treatment-naive prior to thyroid surgery. TCRdb re-analyzed the PCR reads using MiXCR. The sample lists fewer than 25,000 clones, 21% occurring once. Input material: blood. These TCRs come from a male donor with papillary thyroid cancer or a benign thyroid nodule (not recorded which). Some clones in this sample may be carry-over from other donors' samples.

This clone appeared many times. The chain recombines TRBV15 with TRBJ2-5, with 8 positions matching TRBD2. The CDR3 length is 13 residues. With V trimmed by 5 bases and J by 5 bases, 4 bases remained unmatched. Germline assignment: CDR1 LNHNV and CDR2 YYDKDF (reference sequence). The CDR3: CATSPIAGETQYF. For the CDR3, the DNA is TGTGCCACCAGCCCAATAGCGGGGGAGACCCAGTACTTC.

This rearrangement joins TRBV24-1 to TRBJ1-1, with D possibly being TRBD1 (6 bases). Germline V lookup: CDR1 KGHDR, CDR2 SFDVKD. This CDR3 contains 13 residues. V was pared by 4 bases and J by 8 bases, with 13 bases between. The DNA of the CDR3 is TGTGCCACCAGTGACTCCGGGACACGGGAAGCTTTCTTT. Translated: CATSDSGTREAFF.

The sample holds many counts of this clone. J is TRBJ2-5 and V is TRBV20-1, with 7 bases fitting TRBD2. The CDR3 has 13 amino acids. Germline lookup yields CDR1 DFQATT and CDR2 SNEGSKA (reference sequence). Trimming removed 7 bases from V and 2 bases from J; junction bases left unmatched: 7. The CDR3 sequence: CSVMGGPQETQYF. The CDR3 DNA sequence: TGCAGTGTTATGGGAGGGCCGCAAGAGACCCAGTACTTC.

In its sample, this clone ranks as medium-sized. CDR3 loop: CASSFRESYEQYF. The CDR3 DNA sequence: TGTGCCAGCAGTTTTAGGGAATCCTACGAGCAGTACTTC. V usage is TRBV28 and J usage is TRBJ2-7; D gene unclear. Germline assignment: CDR1 MDHEN and CDR2 SYDVKM. V dropped 3 bases and J dropped 1 base, with 7 bases sitting between them. This CDR3 spans 13 amino acids.

This clone has ten or more counts. In DNA, the CDR3 is TGTGCCAGCACTCGACAGGGGGCGGTCGTAGAGTCCATATATTTT. Translated, it gives CASTRQGAVVESIYF. The chain uses TRBV2 and TRBJ1-3; 10 bases agree with TRBD1. Germline V gives CDR1 SNHLY, CDR2 FYNNEI. This CDR3 region has 15 residues. V lost 7 bases, J lost 11 bases, and 14 bases stayed unmatched.

This clone was counted only a few times. The chain couples TRBV18 to TRBJ2-7, with a possible D match to TRBD1 (6 bases). CDR1 and CDR2 from the germline V gene are KGHSH and LQKENI. V was trimmed by 1 base and J by 1 base, leaving 14 bases between them. The CDR3 sequence is 16 residues long. The CDR3 region has the DNA TGTGCCAGCTCACCACTACGGGAAGGGACATCCTACGAGCAGTACTTC. Translated, it gives CASSPLREGTSYEQYF.

By share, this clone counts as medium-sized. The chain is built from TRBV4-1 and TRBJ2-7; TRBD1 or TRBD2 may be the D gene (5 bases each). This CDR3 comprises 16 residues. Germline lookup yields CDR1 MGHRA and CDR2 YSYEKL. The V and J ends lost 4 bases and 0 bases respectively, with 16 bases between them. The CDR3 DNA follows: TGCGCCAGCAGCCGTGGGACGGCGGATAGCTCCTACGAGCAGTACTTC. Its protein is CASSRGTADSSYEQYF.

Only a few counts were recorded for this clone. The rearrangement joins TRBV7-8 to TRBJ2-3; 10 nucleotides line up with TRBD2. Per the germline V gene, CDR1 is SGHVS and CDR2 is FQNEAQ. The CDR3 is 15 amino acids. The V gene end was trimmed by 5 bases and the J gene end by 7 bases; junction bases not matched to a gene: 9. CDR3: CASSLSGRRTYTQYF. As DNA, the CDR3 is TGTGCCAGCAGCCTTAGCGGGAGGCGGACATATACGCAGTATTTT. Based on the CDR3 plus reference TRBV7-8 and TRBJ2-3, the full variable domain is GAGVSQSPRYKVAKRGQDVALRCDPISGHVSLFWYQQALGQGPEFLTYFQNEAQLDKSGLPSDRFFAERPEGSVSTLKIQRTQQEDSAVYLCASSLSGRRTYTQYFGPGTRLTVL.

This chain joins TRBV20-1 and TRBJ2-7; 13 nucleotides line up with TRBD2. Looked up from germline, CDR1 is DFQATT and CDR2 is SNEGSKA (reference sequence). J lost 9 bases, V lost 6 bases, and 11 bases had no gene match. The CDR3 covers 14 residues. The CDR3 protein is CSATSGRAFEGQYF. The CDR3, as DNA: TGCAGTGCCACTAGCGGGAGGGCCTTCGAAGGGCAGTACTTC.

The V gene is TRBV7-6, the J gene TRBJ2-7; 12 bases line up with TRBD2. Germline V gene data show CDR1 as SGHVS and CDR2 as FNYEAQ. CDR3 size: 14 residues. V lost 3 bases and J lost 4; bases outside the gene matches: 1. Written as DNA, the CDR3 is TGTGCCAGCAGCTTCACTAGCGGGAGGTACGAGCAGTACTTC. Its translation: CASSFTSGRYEQYF.

This clone occurred many times. The rearrangement links TRBV5-1 to TRBJ1-4; no reliable D call. Germline CDR1 reads SGHRS; CDR2 reads YFSETQ. This CDR3 spans 14 amino acids. V was cut by 1 base and J by 10 bases, with 14 bases left in between. The CDR3 DNA is TGCGCCAGCAGCTTGCGGGCGTCAGACGGAAAACTGTTTTTT. Its translation: CASSLRASDGKLFF.

This clone is termed medium-sized. The CDR3 reads CASSGQYEQYF. The CDR3 region has the DNA TGTGCCAGCAGTGGGCAATACGAGCAGTACTTC. This chain connects TRBV2 to TRBJ2-7; unclear D gene. V was trimmed by 4 bases and J by 4 bases, leaving 5 bases between them. This CDR3 has 11 amino acids. Germline values: CDR1 SNHLY, CDR2 FYNNEI.

The gene calls are TRBV6-6 and TRBJ2-3; D possibly matches TRBD1 or TRBD2 (5 bases each). The CDR3 loop spans 14 amino acids. V lost 3 bases and J 7 bases, leaving 14 bases between the germline ends. Per germline, CDR1 MNHNY and CDR2 SVGAGI (reference sequence). CDR3 in amino acids: CASSYMGDAYTQYF. In DNA, the CDR3 is TGTGCCAGCAGTTATATGGGGGACGCATATACGCAGTATTTT.

The table lists this clone with many counts. This may be a read error: a much more frequent sequence differs by one nucleotide. V usage is TRBV20-1 and J usage is TRBJ2-3; D tentatively fits TRBD1 or TRBD2 (7 bases each). The germline V gene has CDR1 DFQATT and CDR2 SNEGSKA (reference sequence). The V end was cut by 3 bases, the J end by 6 bases, with 16 bases between. The CDR3 loop spans 14 amino acids. Here the CDR3 reads CSASGAGGGDTQYF. The CDR3 region has the DNA TGCAGTGCTAGTGGGGCAGGGGGAGGGGATACGCAGTATTTT.

This chain joins TRBV4-1 and TRBJ2-3; D gene unclear. V was cut by 4 bases and J by 5 bases, with 4 bases left in between. The CDR3 runs 11 residues. CDR1 is MGHRA, CDR2 YSYEKL, per germline. For the CDR3, the DNA is TGCGCCAGCAGCCTTGAAGATACGCAGTATTTT. Amino acids: CASSLEDTQYF.

In this sample, this clone turned up many times. Here the CDR3 reads CASSLMRTSGNEQFF. The CDR3 nucleotides are TGTGCCAGCAGCTTAATGCGGACTAGCGGCAATGAGCAGTTCTTC. This chain connects TRBV7-3 to TRBJ2-1; 10 nucleotides line up with TRBD2. Germline CDR1 SGHTA, CDR2 FQGTGA. V dropped 1 base and J dropped 6; count of bases not matched to a gene: 3. The CDR3 length is 15 residues.

Turning to this clone: Compared with germline, one end of the junction differs, possibly owing to a read error. The rearrangement uses TRBV28 and TRBJ1-1; weak D call: TRBD1 (5 bases). The CDR3 totals 13 residues. Per germline, CDR1 MDHEN and CDR2 SYDVKM. CDR3 loop: CASSLQANTEDFF. Written as DNA, the CDR3 is TGTGCAAGCAGTTTACAGGCGAACACTGAAGATTTCTTT.

Judged by abundance, this clone is medium-sized (0.01 to 0.1%). V gene TRBV24-1 combines with J gene TRBJ1-1; D gene unclear. V lost 3 bases to trimming and J lost 2 bases, with 3 bases between them. The length of the CDR3 is 12 residues. Germline CDR1 is KGHDR and CDR2 is SFDVKD. CDR3 loop: CATSDINTEAFF. In DNA, the CDR3 is TGTGCCACCAGTGATATCAACACTGAAGCTTTCTTT.

By share, this clone counts as medium-sized (0.01 to 0.1%). This chain links TRBV2 with TRBJ2-7; 9 bases agree with TRBD1. Losses at the gene ends were 8 bases for V and 7 bases for J; bases not matched to a gene: 12. Germline V gene data show CDR1 as SNHLY and CDR2 as FYNNEI. CDR3 length equals 14 residues. CDR3 nucleotides: TGTGCCAGCGGGGACAGGGTAGGGAGGGAAGAGCAGTACTTC. It translates to CASGDRVGREEQYF.

This clone occurred a few times. The rearrangement joins TRBV27 to TRBJ2-3; D assignment may be TRBD1 or TRBD2 (5 bases each). The CDR3 runs 14 residues. Trimming removed 7 bases from V and 6 bases from J, with 17 bases in between. Germline CDR1 MNHEY, CDR2 SMNVEV (reference sequence). CDR3 bases: TGTGCCAGCATTGCCCTTGACAGCGGTGATACGCAGTATTTT. It is translated as CASIALDSGDTQYF.

This clone appeared a few times. This chain links TRBV30 with TRBJ2-6; D uncertain. The germline V and J ends were trimmed by 1 base and 2 bases, with 3 bases remaining between them. The CDR3 runs 13 residues. Germline V gene data show CDR1 as GTSNPN and CDR2 as SVGIG (reference sequence). The CDR3 reads CAWSGAGANVLTF. The DNA of the CDR3 is TGTGCCTGGAGTGGGGCTGGGGCCAACGTCCTGACTTTC.

The genes are TRBV6-1 and TRBJ1-6; 7 nucleotides agree with TRBD1. The germline V gene encodes CDR1 MNHNS and CDR2 SASEGT. Unmatched junction bases numbered 8, after V lost 2 bases and J lost 10 bases. The CDR3 consists of 15 residues. CDR3 DNA: TGTGCCAGCAGTGAACGGGGGACAGTACTGTCACCCCTCCACTTT. Protein: CASSERGTVLSPLHF.